The 14 T cell receptor beta chains given below trace back to one sample, sequenced in a study of cytomegalovirus exposure and HLA in healthy donors. The protocol was immunoSEQ multiplex PCR, while the TCRdb copy is restricted to in-frame clones and leaves out a portion. The sample consists of 90,000 to 150,000 clones, roughly 90% of them appearing once. The sequenced sample consisted of PBMCs. These receptors originate from a woman aged 18-29 years in good health and CMV-seropositive.

The chain uses TRBV19 and TRBJ1-2; TRBD1 matches 7 bases. Germline V gene lookup returns CDR1 LNHDA and CDR2 SQIVND (reference sequence). This CDR3 has 14 amino acids. V shed 11 bases, J shed 5 bases, and the junction held 14 bases outside the gene matches. The chain's CDR3 is CALLGTDAPYGYTF. CDR3 nucleotide sequence: TGTGCCCTCCTCGGGACAGATGCACCGTATGGCTACACCTTC.

The V call is TRBV6-1, the J call TRBJ1-1; TRBD1 matches 9 bases. The CDR3 has 14 amino acids. The junction had 2 bases not matched to a gene; V was cut back by 3 bases and J by 3 bases. The germline V gene has CDR1 MNHNS and CDR2 SASEGT. DNA for the CDR3: TGTGCCAGCAGTGATTGGACAGGGGACACTGAAGCTTTCTTT. It is translated as CASSDWTGDTEAFF.

This chain's CDR3 is CASSRTGTETQYF. CDR3 nucleotide sequence: TGTGCCAGCAGCCGGACAGGGACAGAGACCCAGTACTTC. The chain couples TRBV25-1 to TRBJ2-5; TRBD1 matches at 8 bases. This CDR3 spans 13 amino acids. J lost 4 bases, V lost 6 bases, and 4 bases had no gene match. Per the germline V gene, CDR1 is MGHDK and CDR2 is SYGVNS.

Turning to this clone: Other DNA sequences of this sample code for an identical CDR3. This chain connects TRBV7-9 to TRBJ1-5; no firm D call. CDR1 and CDR2 (germline): SEHNR, FQNEAQ (reference sequence). The CDR3 contains 14 residues. Between the trimmed V and J ends, which lost 3 bases and 0 bases, there was a span of 6 bases. CDR3 coding DNA: TGTGCCAGCAGCTTGACGGGTAGCAATCAGCCCCAGCATTTT. Its translation is CASSLTGSNQPQHF.

The chain couples TRBV5-4 to TRBJ2-7, with a weak D call TRBD2 (5 bases). The CDR3 loop spans 15 amino acids. Germline-derived CDR1 and CDR2 are SGHNT and YYREEE (reference sequence). With 4 bases removed from V and 2 bases from J, the gap between germline ends came to 16 bases. CDR3 sequence (DNA): TGTGCCAGCAGCCCTCCGGCGGGTGCTGCCTACGAGCAGTACTTC. This codes for CASSPPAGAAYEQYF.

V is TRBV6-1 and J is TRBJ2-1; tentatively, D is TRBD1 (5 bases). The germline V gene has CDR1 MNHNS and CDR2 SASEGT. V was clipped by 5 bases and J by 0 bases, with 8 bases between them. The CDR3 extends over 14 amino acids. The CDR3 loop is CASSRQSSYNEQFF. The DNA of the CDR3 is TGTGCCAGCAGTAGACAGAGCTCCTACAATGAGCAGTTCTTC.

The J gene is TRBJ2-6, the V gene TRBV7-9; maybe TRBD1 (6 bases). This CDR3 contains 16 residues. Germline assignment: CDR1 SEHNR and CDR2 FQNEAQ (reference sequence). V was clipped by 4 bases and J by 2 bases, with 12 bases between them. CDR3 nucleotide sequence: TGTGCCAGCAGCTACGAGGGGACAACTGGGGCCAACGTCCTGACTTTC. It codes for CASSYEGTTGANVLTF.

This chain links TRBV6-1 with TRBJ1-4; weak D call: TRBD1 (5 bases). V was cut by 4 bases and J by 0 bases, with 18 bases left in between. Germline CDR1 and CDR2: MNHNS and SASEGT. The CDR3 sequence is 18 residues long. The DNA for the CDR3 is TGTGCCAGCAGTGCGACTAGAGCAGGGAGCTCAACTAATGAAAAACTGTTTTTT. Its protein is CASSATRAGSSTNEKLFF.

The gene calls are TRBV28 and TRBJ1-1; perhaps TRBD1 as D (6 bases). The CDR3 consists of 14 residues. V was pared by 5 bases and J by 11 bases, with 21 bases between. CDR1 is MDHEN, CDR2 SYDVKM, per germline. For the CDR3, the DNA is TGTGCCAGCAGTCCGAGCCGGGACATCTATCGGGCTTTCTTT. Translation gives CASSPSRDIYRAFF.

Note on this clone: Distinct nucleotide sequences in the sample also encode this CDR3. V and J are TRBV6-5 and TRBJ2-5; TRBD2 might be the D (7 bases). Germline V lookup: CDR1 MNHEY, CDR2 SVGAGI. Trimming pared 6 bases from V and 5 bases from J, leaving 10 bases between. The CDR3 has 12 residues. In nucleotides, the CDR3 is TGTGCCAGCAGGGGGGGGCGGGAGACCCAGTACTTC. It specifies CASRGGRETQYF.

In nucleotides, the CDR3 is TGTGCCAGCAGTGGAACGGGTAGGACTGAAGCTTTCTTT. The encoded protein is CASSGTGRTEAFF. The chain links TRBV6-1 to TRBJ1-1; D is undetermined. This CDR3 spans 13 amino acids. Germline V CDR1 and CDR2: MNHNS, SASEGT. V lost 4 bases, J lost 5 bases, and 11 bases lay in between.

The chain links TRBV29-1 to TRBJ2-7; 7 bases map to TRBD1. Germline assignment: CDR1 SQVTM and CDR2 ANQGSEA. This CDR3 spans 13 amino acids. Trimming removed 6 bases from V and 1 base from J; junction bases left unmatched: 6. CDR3 DNA sequence: TGCAGCGTGGTCGGACAGGTTTCCTACGAGCAGTACTTC. The encoded protein is CSVVGQVSYEQYF.

This chain links TRBV4-3 with TRBJ2-1; tentative D call: TRBD1 (6 bases). Looked up from germline, CDR1 is LGHNA and CDR2 is YSLEER. The V and J ends lost 0 bases and 1 base respectively, with 7 bases between them. This CDR3 is built from 15 residues. CDR3 region: CASSQDGQSYNEQFF. The CDR3 DNA follows: TGCGCCAGCAGCCAAGATGGACAGTCCTACAATGAGCAGTTCTTC.

For the CDR3, the DNA is TGTGCCAGCAGTTTATTTCCTAGCGGGATCACAGATACGCAGTATTTT. Its translation: CASSLFPSGITDTQYF. The chain has TRBV27 and TRBJ2-3; 9 nucleotides align to TRBD2. The germline V gene has CDR1 MNHEY and CDR2 SMNVEV (reference sequence). The junction had 4 bases not matched to a gene; V was cut back by 1 base and J by 2 bases. This CDR3 spans 16 amino acids.